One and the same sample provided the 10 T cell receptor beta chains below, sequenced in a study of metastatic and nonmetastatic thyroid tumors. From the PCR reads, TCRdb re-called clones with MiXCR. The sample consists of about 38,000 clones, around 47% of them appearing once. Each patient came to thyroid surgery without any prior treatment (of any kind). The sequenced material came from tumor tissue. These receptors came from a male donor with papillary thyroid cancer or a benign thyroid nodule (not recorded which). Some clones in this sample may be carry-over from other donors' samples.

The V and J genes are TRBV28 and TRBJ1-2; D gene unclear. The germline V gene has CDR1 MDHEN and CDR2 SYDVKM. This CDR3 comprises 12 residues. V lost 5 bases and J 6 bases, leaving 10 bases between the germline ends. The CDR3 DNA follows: TGTGCCAGCAGTATTGGGCGGAATGGCTACACCTTC. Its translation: CASSIGRNGYTF.

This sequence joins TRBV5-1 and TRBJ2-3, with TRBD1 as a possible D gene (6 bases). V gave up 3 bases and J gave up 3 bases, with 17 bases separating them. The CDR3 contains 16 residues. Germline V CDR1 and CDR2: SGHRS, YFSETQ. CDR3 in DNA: TGCGCCAGCAGCTCCTCAGCAGGGGCAGAGACAGATACGCAGTATTTT. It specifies CASSSSAGAETDTQYF. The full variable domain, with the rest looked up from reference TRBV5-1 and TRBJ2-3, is KAGVTQTPRYLIKTRGQQVTLSCSPISGHRSVSWYQQTPGQGLQFLFEYFSETQRNKGNFPGRFSGRQFSNSRSEMNVSTLELGDSALYLCASSSSAGAETDTQYFGPGTRLTVL.

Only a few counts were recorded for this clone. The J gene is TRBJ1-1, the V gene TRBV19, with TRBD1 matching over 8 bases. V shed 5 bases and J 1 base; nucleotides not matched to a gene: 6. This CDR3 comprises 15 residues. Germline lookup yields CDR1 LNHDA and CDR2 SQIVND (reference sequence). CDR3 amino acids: CASSVSQGGNTEAFF. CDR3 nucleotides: TGTGCCAGTAGTGTATCACAGGGGGGGAACACTGAAGCTTTCTTT.

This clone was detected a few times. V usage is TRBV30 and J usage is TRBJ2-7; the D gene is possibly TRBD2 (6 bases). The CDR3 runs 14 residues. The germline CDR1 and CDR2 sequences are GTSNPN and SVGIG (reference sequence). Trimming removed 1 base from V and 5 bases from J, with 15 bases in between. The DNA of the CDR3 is TGTGCCTGGAGTGACACAGCGGGTTCGGACGAGCAGTACTTC. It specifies CAWSDTAGSDEQYF.

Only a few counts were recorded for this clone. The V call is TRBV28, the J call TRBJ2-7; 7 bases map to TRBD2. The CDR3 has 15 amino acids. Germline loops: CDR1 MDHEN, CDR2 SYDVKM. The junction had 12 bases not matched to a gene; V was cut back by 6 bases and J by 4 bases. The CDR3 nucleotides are TGTGCCAGCAGCCCAATTGGGACTAAAATATACGAGCAGTACTTC. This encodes CASSPIGTKIYEQYF.

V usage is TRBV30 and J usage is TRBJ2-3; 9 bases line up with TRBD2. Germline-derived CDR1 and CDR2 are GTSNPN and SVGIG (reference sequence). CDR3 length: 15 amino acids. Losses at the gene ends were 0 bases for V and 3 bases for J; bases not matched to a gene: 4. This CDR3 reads CAWSVAGGVTDTQYF. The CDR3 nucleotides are TGTGCCTGGAGTGTTGCGGGAGGGGTAACAGATACGCAGTATTTT. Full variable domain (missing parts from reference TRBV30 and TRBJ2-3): SQTIHQWPATLVQPVGSPLSLECTVEGTSNPNLYWYRQAAGRGLQLLFYSVGIGQISSEVPQNLSASRPQDRQFILSSKKLLLSDSGFYLCAWSVAGGVTDTQYFGPGTRLTVL.

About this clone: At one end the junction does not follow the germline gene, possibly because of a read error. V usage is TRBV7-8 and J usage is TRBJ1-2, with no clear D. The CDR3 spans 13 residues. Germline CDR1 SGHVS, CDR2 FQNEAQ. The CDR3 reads CAISLASVYGYTF. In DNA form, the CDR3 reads TGTGCCATCAGCTTAGCATCCGTATATGGCTACACCTTC.

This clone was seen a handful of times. The CDR3 spells CASSLRSEAFF. The DNA for the CDR3 is TGTGCCAGCAGTTTAAGAAGTGAAGCTTTCTTT. The V gene is TRBV12-3 or TRBV12-4, the J gene TRBJ1-1; D gene unclear. The CDR3 loop spans 11 amino acids. The V gene lost 2 bases and the J gene lost 7 bases, with 5 bases spanning the gap.

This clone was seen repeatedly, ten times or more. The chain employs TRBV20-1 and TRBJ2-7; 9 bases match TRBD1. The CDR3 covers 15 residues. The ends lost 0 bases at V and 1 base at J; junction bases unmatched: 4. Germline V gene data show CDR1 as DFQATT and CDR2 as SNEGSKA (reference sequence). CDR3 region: CSARDFGTGSYEQYF. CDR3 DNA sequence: TGCAGTGCTAGAGATTTCGGGACAGGGTCCTACGAGCAGTACTTC.

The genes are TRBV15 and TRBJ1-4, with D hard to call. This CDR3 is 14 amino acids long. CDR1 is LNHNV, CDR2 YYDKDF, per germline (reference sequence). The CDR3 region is CATAREPTNEKLFF. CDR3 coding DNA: TGTGCTACCGCACGGGAACCAACTAATGAAAAACTGTTTTTT.